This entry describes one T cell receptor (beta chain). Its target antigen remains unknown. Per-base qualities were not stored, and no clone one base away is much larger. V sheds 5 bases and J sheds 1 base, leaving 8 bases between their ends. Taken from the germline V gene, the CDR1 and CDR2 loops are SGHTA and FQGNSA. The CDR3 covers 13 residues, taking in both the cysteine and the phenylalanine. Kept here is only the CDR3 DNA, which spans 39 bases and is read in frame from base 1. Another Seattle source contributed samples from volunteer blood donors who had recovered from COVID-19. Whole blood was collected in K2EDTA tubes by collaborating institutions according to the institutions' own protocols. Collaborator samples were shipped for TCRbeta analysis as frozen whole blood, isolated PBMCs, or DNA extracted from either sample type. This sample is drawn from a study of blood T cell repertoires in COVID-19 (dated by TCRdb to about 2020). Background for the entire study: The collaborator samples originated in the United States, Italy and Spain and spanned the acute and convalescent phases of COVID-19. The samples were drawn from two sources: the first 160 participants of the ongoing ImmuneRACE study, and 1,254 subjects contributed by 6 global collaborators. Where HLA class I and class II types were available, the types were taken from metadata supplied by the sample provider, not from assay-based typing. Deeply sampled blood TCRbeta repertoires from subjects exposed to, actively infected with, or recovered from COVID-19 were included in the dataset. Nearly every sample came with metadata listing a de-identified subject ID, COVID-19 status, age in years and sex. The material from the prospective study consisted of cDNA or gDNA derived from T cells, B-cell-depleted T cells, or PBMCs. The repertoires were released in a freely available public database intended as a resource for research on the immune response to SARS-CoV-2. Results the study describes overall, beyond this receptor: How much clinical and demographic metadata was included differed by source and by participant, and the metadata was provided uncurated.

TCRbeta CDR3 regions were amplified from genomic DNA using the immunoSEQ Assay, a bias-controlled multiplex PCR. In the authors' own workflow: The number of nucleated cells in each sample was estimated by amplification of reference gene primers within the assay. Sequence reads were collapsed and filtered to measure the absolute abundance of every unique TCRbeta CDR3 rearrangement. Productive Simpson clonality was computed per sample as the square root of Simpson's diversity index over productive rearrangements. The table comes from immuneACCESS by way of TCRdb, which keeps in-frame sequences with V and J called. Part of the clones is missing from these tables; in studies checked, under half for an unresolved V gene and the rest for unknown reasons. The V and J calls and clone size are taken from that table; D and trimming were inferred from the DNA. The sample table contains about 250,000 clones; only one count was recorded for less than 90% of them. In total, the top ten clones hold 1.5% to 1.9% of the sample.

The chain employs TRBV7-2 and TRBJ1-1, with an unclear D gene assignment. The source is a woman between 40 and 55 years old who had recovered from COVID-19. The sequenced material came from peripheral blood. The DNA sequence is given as TGTGCCAGCAGCACCCAGAAGAACACTGAAGCTTTCTTT. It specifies CASSTQKNTEAFF.